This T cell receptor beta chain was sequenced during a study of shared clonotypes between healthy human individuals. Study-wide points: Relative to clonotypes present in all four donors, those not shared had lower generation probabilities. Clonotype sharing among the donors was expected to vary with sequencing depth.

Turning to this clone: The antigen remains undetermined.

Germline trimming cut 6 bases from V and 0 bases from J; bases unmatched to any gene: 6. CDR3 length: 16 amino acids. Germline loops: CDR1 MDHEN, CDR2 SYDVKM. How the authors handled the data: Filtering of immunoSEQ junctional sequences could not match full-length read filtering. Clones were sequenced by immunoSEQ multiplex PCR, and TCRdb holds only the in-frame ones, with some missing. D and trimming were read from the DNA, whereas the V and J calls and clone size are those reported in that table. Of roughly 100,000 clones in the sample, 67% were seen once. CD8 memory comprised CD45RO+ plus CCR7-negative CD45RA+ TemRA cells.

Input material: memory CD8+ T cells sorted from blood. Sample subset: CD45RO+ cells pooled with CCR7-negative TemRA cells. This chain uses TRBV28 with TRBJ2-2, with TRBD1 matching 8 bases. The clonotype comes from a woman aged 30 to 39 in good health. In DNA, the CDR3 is TGTGCCAGCAGGGCAGGGGGCGGTCCGAACACCGGGGAGCTGTTTTTT. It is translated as CASRAGGGPNTGELFF.